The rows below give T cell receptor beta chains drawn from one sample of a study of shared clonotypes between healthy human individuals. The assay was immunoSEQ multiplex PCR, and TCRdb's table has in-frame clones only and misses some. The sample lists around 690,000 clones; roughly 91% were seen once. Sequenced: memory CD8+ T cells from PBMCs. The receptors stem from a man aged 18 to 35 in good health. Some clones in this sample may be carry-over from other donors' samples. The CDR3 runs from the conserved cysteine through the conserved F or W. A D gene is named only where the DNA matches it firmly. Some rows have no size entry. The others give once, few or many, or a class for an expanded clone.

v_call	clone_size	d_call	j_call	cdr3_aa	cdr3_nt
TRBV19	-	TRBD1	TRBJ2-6	CASSIDPGQGATGANVLTF	TGTGCCAGTAGTATAGATCCGGGACAGGGGGCGACTGGGGCCAACGTCCTGACTTTC
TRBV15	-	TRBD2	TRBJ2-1	CATSGTRGVNEQFF	TGTGCCACCAGTGGGACTAGGGGCGTCAATGAGCAGTTCTTC
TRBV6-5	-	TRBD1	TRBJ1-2	CASTASRTGYYGYTF	TGTGCCAGCACCGCCTCCCGGACAGGCTACTATGGCTACACCTTC
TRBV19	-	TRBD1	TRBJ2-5	CASSRTGYQETQYF	TGTGCCAGTAGTAGGACAGGATACCAAGAGACCCAGTACTTC
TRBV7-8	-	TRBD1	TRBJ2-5	CASSPRTGRETQYF	TGTGCCAGCAGCCCCAGGACAGGAAGGGAGACCCAGTACTTC
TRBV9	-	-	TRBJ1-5	CASSGPGGNQPQHF	TGTGCCAGCAGCGGCCCGGGGGGCAATCAGCCCCAGCATTTT
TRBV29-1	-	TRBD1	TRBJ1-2	CSAVTGGKGYGYTF	TGCAGCGCGGTAACAGGGGGAAAGGGCTATGGCTACACCTTC
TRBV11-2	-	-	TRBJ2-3	CASSLNTQYF	TGTGCCAGCAGCTTAAATACGCAGTATTTT
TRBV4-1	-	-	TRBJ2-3	CASSQVGNTQYF	TGCGCCAGCAGCCAGGTGGGGAATACGCAGTATTTT
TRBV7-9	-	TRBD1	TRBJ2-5	CASSPGPGQAETQYF	TGTGCCAGCAGCCCCGGGCCGGGACAGGCGGAGACCCAGTACTTC
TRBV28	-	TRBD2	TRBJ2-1	CASSRSGSSYNEQFF	TGTGCCAGCAGCCGTAGCGGGAGCTCCTACAATGAGCAGTTCTTC
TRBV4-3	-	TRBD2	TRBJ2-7	CASSQTSGRNEQYF	TGCGCCAGCAGCCAGACTAGCGGGAGGAACGAGCAGTACTTC
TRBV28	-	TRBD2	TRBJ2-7	CASRGLAEGSSYEQYF	TGTGCCAGCAGGGGACTAGCGGAGGGAAGCTCCTACGAGCAGTACTTC
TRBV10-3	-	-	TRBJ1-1	CAIKPAGVYTEAFF	TGTGCCATCAAGCCGGCAGGGGTCTACACTGAAGCTTTCTTT
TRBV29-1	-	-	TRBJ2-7	CSVATGEGSYEQYF	TGCAGCGTTGCTACAGGGGAGGGCTCCTACGAGCAGTACTTC
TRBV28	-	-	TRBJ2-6	CASSPNFPPEGWANVLTF	TGTGCCAGCAGTCCCAATTTCCCCCCTGAGGGGTGGGCCAACGTCCTGACTTTC
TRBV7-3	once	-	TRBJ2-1	CASSLGTPAGNEQFF	TGTGCCAGCAGCCTCGGGACTCCCGCGGGGAATGAGCAGTTCTTC
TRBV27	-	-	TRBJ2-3	CASSFAGPGDTQYF	TGTGCCAGCAGTTTTGCTGGTCCGGGAGATACGCAGTATTTT
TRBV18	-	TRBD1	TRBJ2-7	CASSPRTGASYEQYF	TGTGCCAGCTCACCTCGGACAGGGGCTTCCTACGAGCAGTACTTC
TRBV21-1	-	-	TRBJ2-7	CATISVGFSYEQYF	TGTGCCACCATATCAGTGGGGTTCTCCTACGAGCAGTACTTC
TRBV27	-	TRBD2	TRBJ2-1	CASSFRTSGDDEQFF	TGTGCCAGCAGTTTCCGGACTAGCGGGGACGATGAGCAGTTCTTC
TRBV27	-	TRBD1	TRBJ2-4	CASSFRPGGAKNIQYF	TGTGCCAGCAGTTTTCGGCCAGGGGGCGCCAAAAACATTCAGTACTTC
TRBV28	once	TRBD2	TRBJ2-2	CASSLVGTSGRALDTGELFF	TGTGCCAGCAGTTTAGTCGGGACTAGCGGGAGGGCCCTCGACACCGGGGAGCTGTTTTTT
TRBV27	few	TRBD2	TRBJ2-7	CASSLFLAGPYEQYF	TGTGCCAGCAGTTTATTCCTAGCGGGTCCCTACGAGCAGTACTTC
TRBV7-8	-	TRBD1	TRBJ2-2	CASSLDETGLNTGELFF	TGTGCCAGCAGCTTAGACGAGACAGGGCTGAACACCGGGGAGCTGTTTTTT
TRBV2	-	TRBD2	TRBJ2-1	CASSVPSGGSSYNEQFF	TGTGCCAGCAGTGTCCCCAGCGGGGGGAGCTCCTACAATGAGCAGTTCTTC
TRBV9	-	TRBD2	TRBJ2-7	CASSVTPAGEGGWQYF	TGTGCCAGCAGCGTAACGCCAGCGGGAGAAGGGGGGTGGCAGTACTTC
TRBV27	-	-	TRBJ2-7	CASSLYSAFEQYF	TGTGCCAGCAGTTTATATTCGGCCTTCGAGCAGTACTTC
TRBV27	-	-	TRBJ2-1	CASSLSSSAYNEQFF	TGTGCCAGCAGTTTATCGAGTTCAGCCTACAATGAGCAGTTCTTC
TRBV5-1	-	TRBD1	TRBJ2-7	CASSLEGGYSYEQYF	TGCGCCAGCAGCTTGGAAGGGGGCTATTCCTACGAGCAGTACTTC
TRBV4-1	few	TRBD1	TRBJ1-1	CASSLTGGGTEAFF	TGCGCCAGCAGCCTCACAGGGGGGGGGACTGAAGCTTTCTTT
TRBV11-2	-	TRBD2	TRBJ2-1	CASSPGLAMGHEQFF	TGTGCCAGCAGCCCGGGACTAGCGATGGGGCATGAGCAGTTCTTC
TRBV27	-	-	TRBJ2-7	CASSLIGGSYEQYF	TGTGCCAGCAGTTTAATTGGGGGCTCCTACGAGCAGTACTTC
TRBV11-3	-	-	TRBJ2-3	CASSLDSVALVIGADTQYF	TGTGCCAGCAGCTTAGATTCGGTGGCTTTAGTTATTGGGGCAGATACGCAGTATTTT
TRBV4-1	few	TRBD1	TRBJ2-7	CASSQTGPPYF	TGCGCCAGCAGCCAGACAGGGCCGCCGTACTTC
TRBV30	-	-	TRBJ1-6	CAWSVQSRFRGKASYNSPLHF	TGTGCCTGGAGTGTACAGAGTAGGTTTAGGGGAAAGGCCTCCTATAATTCACCCCTCCACTTT
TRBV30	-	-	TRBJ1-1	CAWIGGSATEAFF	TGTGCCTGGATTGGAGGGTCGGCCACTGAAGCTTTCTTT
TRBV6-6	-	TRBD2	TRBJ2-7	CASALAAYEQYF	TGTGCCAGCGCTCTAGCGGCCTACGAGCAGTACTTC
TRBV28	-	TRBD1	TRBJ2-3	CASSPPYGTGAGTDTQYF	TGTGCCAGCAGTCCACCGTACGGGACAGGAGCGGGCACAGATACGCAGTATTTT
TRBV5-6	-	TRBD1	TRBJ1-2	CASSLGQGHRIYGYTF	TGTGCCAGCAGCTTGGGACAGGGCCACAGAATCTATGGCTACACCTTC
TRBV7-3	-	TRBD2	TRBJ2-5	CASSLIAGGGTQYF	TGTGCCAGCAGCTTAATAGCGGGAGGGGGGACCCAGTACTTC
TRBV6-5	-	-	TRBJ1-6	CASSYGSGPLHF	TGTGCCAGCAGTTACGGGTCCGGGCCCCTCCACTTT
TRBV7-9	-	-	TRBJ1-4	CASSSREGATNEKLFF	TGTGCCAGCAGCTCAAGAGAGGGGGCAACTAATGAAAAACTGTTTTTT
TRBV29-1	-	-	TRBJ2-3	CSVEDLAGGGGGRKGAPSTDTQYF	TGCAGCGTTGAAGATCTTGCAGGGGGCGGCGGCGGGAGAAAGGGGGCCCCTAGCACAGATACGCAGTATTTT
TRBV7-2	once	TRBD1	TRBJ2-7	CASSFDRVDRGTYEQYF	TGTGCCAGCAGCTTCGATCGGGTGGACAGGGGAACCTACGAGCAGTACTTC
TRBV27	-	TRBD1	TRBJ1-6	CASPYGTGRLPYNSPLHF	TGTGCCAGCCCCTATGGGACAGGGCGCCTCCCCTATAATTCACCCCTCCACTTT
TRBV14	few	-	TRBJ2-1	CASSVGLNEQFF	TGTGCCAGCAGCGTAGGTCTCAATGAGCAGTTCTTC
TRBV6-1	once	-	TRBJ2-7	CASSPSTGGRQQYF	TGTGCCAGCAGTCCCTCGACGGGGGGCCGGCAGCAGTACTTC
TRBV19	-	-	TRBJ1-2	CASSIVTGRLYGYTF	TGTGCCAGTAGTATAGTAACGGGGAGACTCTATGGCTACACCTTC
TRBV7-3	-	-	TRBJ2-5	CASSPLRRGLETQYF	TGTGCCAGCAGCCCCTTACGACGGGGTCTAGAGACCCAGTACTTC
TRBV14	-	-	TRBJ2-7	CASSQDPTYRTVDYEQYF	TGTGCCAGCAGCCAAGATCCCACGTACCGGACAGTCGACTACGAGCAGTACTTC
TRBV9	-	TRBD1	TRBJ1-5	CASSGEQGNQPQHF	TGTGCCAGCAGCGGAGAACAGGGGAATCAGCCCCAGCATTTT
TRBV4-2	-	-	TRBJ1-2	CASSQERRDSYYGYTF	TGTGCCAGCAGCCAAGAACGGAGGGACTCCTACTATGGCTACACCTTC
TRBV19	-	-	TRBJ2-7	CASSTYARGSYEQYF	TGTGCCAGTAGTACATACGCAAGAGGGTCCTACGAGCAGTACTTC
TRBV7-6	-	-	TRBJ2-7	CASSRSWDSYEQYF	TGTGCCAGCAGCCGATCGTGGGACTCCTACGAGCAGTACTTC
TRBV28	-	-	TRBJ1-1	CASSLRPSGTEAFF	TGTGCCAGCAGTTTAAGGCCTTCCGGGACTGAAGCTTTCTTT